Listed below are T cell receptor beta chains from one sample, sequenced in a study of shared clonotypes between healthy human individuals. Profiling relied on immunoSEQ multiplex PCR, and the TCRdb table lists in-frame clones only, not all of them. This sample yields fewer than 200,000 clones, of which approximately 92% are seen a single time; more than 0.06% belongs to the top ten. Sequencing was carried out using naive CD4+ T cells sorted from blood. The origin of the receptors is a woman in her twenties or thirties in good health. The CDR3 runs from the conserved cysteine through the conserved F or W. The D gene is left open where the match is weak. Clone size is not always given. Where it is, it says once, few, many or a class for expanded clones.

j_call clone_size d_call v_call cdr3_length cdr3_nt cdr3_aa
TRBJ1-1 - - TRBV5-4 18 TGTGCCAGCAGCCGGGCTATGGGAGCTCCTCTTACGAACACTGAAGCTTTCTTT CASSRAMGAPLTNTEAFF
TRBJ2-2 - TRBD2 TRBV5-1 17 TGCGCCAGCAGCCCGTCTGGACTAGCGGGAGAGAGCGGGGAGCTGTTTTTT CASSPSGLAGESGELFF
TRBJ1-1 - TRBD1 TRBV5-1 15 TGCGCCAGCAGCTTGGCGACAGGGGTTGGCACTGAAGCTTTCTTT CASSLATGVGTEAFF
TRBJ1-2 - TRBD1 TRBV30 15 TGTGCCTGGAGGCGGGGACAGGGGCCTAACTATGGCTACACCTTC CAWRRGQGPNYGYTF
TRBJ1-3 once TRBD1 TRBV7-9 17 TGTGCCAGCAGCTTACTGGGGACAGGCAGCTCTGGAAACACCATATATTTT CASSLLGTGSSGNTIYF
TRBJ2-7 - - TRBV10-3 14 TGTGCCATCAGTGACAACCGGGAGCCCCACGAGCAGTACTTC CAISDNREPHEQYF
TRBJ1-5 once - TRBV6-1 13 TGTGCCAGCAGTGAAGTTGGTGATCAGCCCCAGCATTTT CASSEVGDQPQHF
TRBJ2-3 - - TRBV5-1 16 TGCGCCAGCAGGTCCGGGGGAGCGGAAATCACAGATACGCAGTATTTT CASRSGGAEITDTQYF
TRBJ2-3 - - TRBV28 11 TGTGCCAGCAGTTTCGCAGATACGCAGTATTTT CASSFADTQYF
TRBJ2-7 - - TRBV5-1 12 TGCGCCAGCAGCTTGGTGGGCTACGAGCAGTACTTC CASSLVGYEQYF
TRBJ1-2 - TRBD1 TRBV7-2 15 TGTGCCAGCAGCTTAGCGATTACGACAGGGGTGGGCTACACCTTC CASSLAITTGVGYTF
TRBJ2-7 - - TRBV28 16 TGTGCCAGCAGCCCAGGGGGTAGCGGGGTCTCCTACGAGCAGTACTTC CASSPGGSGVSYEQYF
TRBJ2-7 - - TRBV7-9 12 TGTGCCAGCAGCTTAGTGAGCGGCGAGCAGTACTTC CASSLVSGEQYF
TRBJ2-7 - TRBD2 TRBV6-5 14 TGTGCCAGCAGTCAGGGACTAGCGGTCTACGAGCAGTACTTC CASSQGLAVYEQYF
TRBJ1-1 - - TRBV18 16 TGTGCCAGCTCACCACAGGGCCGATTCATGAACACTGAAGCTTTCTTT CASSPQGRFMNTEAFF
TRBJ2-7 - TRBD2 TRBV28 15 TGTGCCAGCAGGGACGGGGCTAGCGGGTTCCACGAGCAGTACTTC CASRDGASGFHEQYF
TRBJ1-5 - TRBD1 TRBV28 16 TGTGCCAGCAGCCGAGGGACAGGAGGTAGCAATCAGCCCCAGCATTTT CASSRGTGGSNQPQHF
TRBJ2-7 - - TRBV6-1 14 TGTGCCAGCAGTGACTCGCGTGGGGCCGACGAGCAGTACTTC CASSDSRGADEQYF
TRBJ1-1 - - TRBV12-2 17 TGTGCAAGTCGCTTACGAGGACAGGGTACTATGAACACTGAAGCTTTCTTT CASRLRGQGTMNTEAFF
TRBJ1-1 - - TRBV28 12 TGTGCCACGAAAGGGGGGGATTATTTAGCTTTCTTT CATKGGDYLAFF
TRBJ2-7 - TRBD2 TRBV4-1 16 TGCGCCAGCAGCCAAGGTAGCGGGATAAACTCCTACGAGCAGTACTTC CASSQGSGINSYEQYF
TRBJ2-7 once - TRBV4-1 15 TGCGCCAGCAGCCAAGATCTGACTTTCACCTACGAGCAGTACTTC CASSQDLTFTYEQYF
TRBJ2-5 - - TRBV2 14 TGTGCCAGCAGTGAAGAAGTAGGGTCGGAGACCCAGTACTTC CASSEEVGSETQYF
TRBJ2-1 - TRBD2 TRBV6-4 14 TGTGCCAGCAGTTCCGGGACTAGCGCTGGTGAGCAGTTCTTC CASSSGTSAGEQFF
TRBJ1-3 - - TRBV6-5 16 TGTGCCAGCAGTTACGGACGGGAAGTCTCTGGAAACACCATATATTTT CASSYGREVSGNTIYF
TRBJ2-7 - TRBD1 TRBV5-1 14 TGCGCCAGCAGCTCCGGGACAGGGGAATGGGAGCAGTACTTC CASSSGTGEWEQYF
TRBJ2-7 - - TRBV14 16 TGTGCCAGCAGCCTCTCTAGTGGGCCAAAACGTTACGAGCAGTACTTC CASSLSSGPKRYEQYF
TRBJ2-1 - TRBD2 TRBV7-7 16 TGTGCCAGCAGCCCTCTAGCGGGAGGGCCTGTCAATGAGCAGTTCTTC CASSPLAGGPVNEQFF
TRBJ2-7 - - TRBV20-1 11 TGCAGTGCTAGGGGATCCTACGAGCAGTACTTC CSARGSYEQYF
TRBJ2-7 - - TRBV25-1 13 TGTGCCAGCAGTGATTCTTGGTCCCTCGAGCAGTACTTC CASSDSWSLEQYF
TRBJ2-7 - TRBD2 TRBV29-1 13 TGCAGCGTTGTAGCGGGAGGGTCTGACGAGCAGTACTTC CSVVAGGSDEQYF
TRBJ2-7 - - TRBV6-5 15 TGTGCCAGCAGTTACATCGGTCAGGGGGGGTACGAGCAGTACTTC CASSYIGQGGYEQYF
TRBJ1-1 - - TRBV5-1 13 TGCGCCAGCACACAAACGTTTGACACTGAAGCTTTCTTT CASTQTFDTEAFF
TRBJ2-3 - TRBD2 TRBV25-1 16 TGTGCCAGCAGTGAAACTAGCGGGAGGGCCGTAGATACGCAGTATTTT CASSETSGRAVDTQYF
TRBJ1-1 once - TRBV28 15 TGTGCCAGCAGATCCCTGGAGGAAATGAACACTGAAGCTTTCTTT CASRSLEEMNTEAFF
TRBJ1-1 - - TRBV12-5 13 TGTGCTAGTGGTTTGTCTGGGGACACTGAAGCTTTCTTT CASGLSGDTEAFF
TRBJ1-2 - TRBD1 TRBV7-8 15 TGTGCCAGCAGCCCAGTGACAGGGGTGGGGTATGGCTACACCTTC CASSPVTGVGYGYTF
TRBJ2-7 few - TRBV2 11 TGTGCCAGCAGTTCTCTCTACGAGCAGTACTTC CASSSLYEQYF
TRBJ1-2 - - TRBV7-2 13 TGTGCCAGCACCATCTGGGGTAACTATGGCTACACCTTC CASTIWGNYGYTF
TRBJ2-2 - TRBD1 TRBV10-1 16 TGCGCCAGCAGTGACCCGGGACAGGCGAACACCGGGGAGCTGTTTTTT CASSDPGQANTGELFF
TRBJ2-2 - - TRBV7-9 19 TGTGCCAGCAGCTCCCAACTACCGAACGCCCTTGTACGCACCGGGGAGCTGTTTTTT CASSSQLPNALVRTGELFF
TRBJ1-3 - - TRBV7-9 18 TGTGCCAGCAGAAACTGCTATCGCCTCCCTTGCGCTGGAAACACCATATATTTT CASRNCYRLPCAGNTIYF